The 28 T cell receptor beta chains below all came from one sample that was sequenced in a study of blood T cells in healthy people across ages. The second PCR ran roughly 6 to 11 cycles with a sample-barcoded 5' primer and J-beta primers. Via MiXCR, TCRdb re-called the 5' RACE reads, giving one row per CDR3 protein. The repertoire includes 710,000 or so distinct CDR3 sequences, approximately 22% of them detected once, and about 22% sits in the top ten. The sequenced material came from blood. The receptors originated from a man aged 70-80 years in good health.

This chain joins TRBV5-5 and TRBJ2-2; TRBD2 aligns across 9 bases. The CDR3 is 14 amino acids. Germline V gives CDR1 SGHKS, CDR2 YYEKEE (reference sequence). The V gene end was trimmed by 6 bases and the J gene end by 4 bases; junction bases not matched to a gene: 4. CDR3 amino acids: CASNGLATTGELFF. The CDR3 DNA sequence: TGTGCCAGCAACGGACTAGCGACCACCGGGGAGCTGTTTTTT.

CDR3 region: CASSLLAGAEQETQYF. The CDR3 region has the DNA TGTGCCAGCAGCCTATTAGCGGGGGCGGAGCAAGAGACCCAGTACTTC. The chain couples TRBV5-6 to TRBJ2-5, with 9 bases that match TRBD2. Germline assignment: CDR1 SGHDT and CDR2 YYEEEE. With 4 bases clipped from V and 2 bases from J, the junction kept 9 bases outside the gene matches. The CDR3 loop spans 16 amino acids.

The chain uses TRBV5-1 and TRBJ1-1; perhaps TRBD1 as D (6 bases). V was clipped by 4 bases and J by 1 base, with 14 bases between them. The CDR3 extends over 15 amino acids. Germline CDR1 and CDR2: SGHRS and YFSETQ. The CDR3 nucleotides are TGCGCCAGCAGCGTACAAACAGGGAAGAACACTGAAGCTTTCTTT. This codes for CASSVQTGKNTEAFF.

This clonotype was counted between two and nine times. This chain uses TRBV5-1 with TRBJ1-2; D is ambiguous. From germline, CDR1 is SGHRS and CDR2 YFSETQ. V was pared by 0 bases and J by 1 base, with 7 bases between. The length of the CDR3 is 14 residues. Here the CDR3 DNA reads TGCGCCAGCAGCTTGGGTTACGGTAACTATGGCTACACCTTC. It is translated as CASSLGYGNYGYTF.

This clonotype was detected a few times. This chain links TRBV20-1 with TRBJ2-3; D call uncertain. CDR3 length: 12 residues. Trimming took 3 bases from V and 3 from J, leaving 7 bases between them. Germline CDR1 is DFQATT and CDR2 is SNEGSKA (reference sequence). The CDR3 region is CSASVGTDTQYF. The CDR3 region has the DNA TGCAGTGCTAGTGTCGGTACAGATACGCAGTATTTT.

This clonotype was observed a few times. This chain uses TRBV29-1 with TRBJ2-3; no reliable D call. V was pared by 5 bases and J by 1 base, with 10 bases between. Germline V gives CDR1 SQVTM, CDR2 ANQGSEA. The CDR3 is 13 amino acids. The DNA for the CDR3 is TGCAGCGTTCCTCTGGGCGGCACAGATACGCAGTATTTT. This gives the protein CSVPLGGTDTQYF.

V gene TRBV2 combines with J gene TRBJ1-1; D gene ambiguous. The V gene's germline CDR1 is SNHLY and CDR2 FYNNEI. Trimming shortened V by 6 bases and J by 1 base, and 6 bases separated the two germline ends. The CDR3 sequence is 12 residues long. The CDR3 DNA follows: TGTGCCAGCAGAGGAAAGAACACTGAAGCTTTCTTT. This codes for CASRGKNTEAFF. The variable domain in full, with the rest retrieved from reference TRBV2 and TRBJ1-1, is EPEVTQTPSHQVTQMGQEVILRCVPISNHLYFYWYRQILGQKVEFLVSFYNNEISEKSEIFDDQFSVERPDGSNFTLKIRSTKLEDSAMYFCASRGKNTEAFFGQGTRLTVV.

This clonotype was detected only a few times. The chain couples TRBV5-1 to TRBJ2-1; D unresolved. Germline assignment: CDR1 SGHRS and CDR2 YFSETQ. The CDR3 is made up of 14 amino acids. The germline V and J ends were trimmed by 0 bases and 9 bases, with 13 bases remaining between them. Written as DNA, the CDR3 is TGCGCCAGCAGCTTGGTCGCAAGGTGGGGTGAGCAGTTCTTC. It is translated as CASSLVARWGEQFF.

This clonotype was counted at least ten times. The chain carries TRBV11-3 and TRBJ2-5; D gene unclear. CDR1 is SGHNT and CDR2 is YENEEA in the germline V gene. Trimming shortened V by 3 bases and J by 1 base, and 9 bases separated the two germline ends. The CDR3 runs to 14 residues. CDR3 amino acids: CASSFIGSQETQYF. DNA of the CDR3: TGTGCCAGCAGCTTCATAGGATCCCAAGAGACCCAGTACTTC.

This chain links TRBV6-2 or TRBV6-3 with TRBJ2-4, with 7 nucleotides matching TRBD1. CDR1 is MNHEY, CDR2 SVGEGT, per germline. The junction had 4 bases not matched to a gene; V was cut back by 4 bases and J by 1 base. The CDR3 is 15 residues long. The CDR3 here is CASSSGGMAKNIQYF. CDR3 DNA sequence: TGTGCCAGCAGTTCAGGGGGAATGGCCAAAAACATTCAGTACTTC.

About this clonotype itself: A read error may produce the germline difference seen at one junction end. The rearrangement joins TRBV27 to TRBJ2-5; TRBD1 matches 11 bases. Germline V CDR1 and CDR2: MNHEY, SMNVEV (reference sequence). CDR3 length equals 15 residues. The CDR3 spells CAGSLRTGGIETQYF. CDR3 DNA sequence: TGTGCCGGCAGTTTAAGGACAGGGGGCATCGAGACCCAGTACTTC.

The chain uses TRBV12-3 or TRBV12-4 and TRBJ2-1; the match to TRBD2 covers 8 bases. The CDR3 has 13 residues. With 6 bases clipped from V and 5 bases from J, the junction kept 3 bases outside the gene matches. The CDR3: CASRAGEHNEQFF. CDR3 nucleotide sequence: TGTGCCAGCAGAGCGGGAGAGCACAATGAGCAGTTCTTC.

The chain uses TRBV12-3 or TRBV12-4 and TRBJ2-1, with D perhaps being TRBD1 or TRBD2 (6 bases each). V lost 7 bases to trimming and J lost 0 bases, with 13 bases between them. The CDR3 consists of 15 residues. The CDR3 loop is CASIRGLSSYNEQFF. Written as DNA, the CDR3 is TGTGCCAGCATCCGGGGGCTGAGCTCCTACAATGAGCAGTTCTTC.

This clonotype has a count of ten or more. This chain uses TRBV2 with TRBJ2-1, with TRBD2 identical over 9 bases. V lost 5 bases, J lost 7 bases, and 6 bases stayed unmatched. CDR3 length: 14 residues. Per germline, CDR1 SNHLY and CDR2 FYNNEI. The CDR3, as DNA: TGTGCCAGCAGTCAGGGCGGGGGGGTTAATGAGCAGTTCTTC. Protein sequence: CASSQGGGVNEQFF.

This clonotype has more than one count but fewer than ten. The V call is TRBV20-1, the J call TRBJ2-3; no reliable D call. V lost 6 bases and J lost 6, with 13 bases in between. The CDR3 runs to 12 residues. Germline lookup yields CDR1 DFQATT and CDR2 SNEGSKA (reference sequence). The chain's CDR3 is CSAPSPGDTQYF. CDR3 nucleotides: TGCAGTGCCCCCTCCCCCGGGGATACGCAGTATTTT.

This clonotype was detected only a few times. The chain links TRBV15 to TRBJ2-6; 7 positions agree with TRBD1. Per the germline V gene, CDR1 is LNHNV and CDR2 is YYDKDF (reference sequence). This CDR3 spans 17 amino acids. The V and J ends lost 1 base and 0 bases, in that order; junction bases with no gene match: 3. The CDR3 protein is CATSRVTGASGANVLTF. For the CDR3, the DNA is TGTGCCACCAGCAGAGTAACAGGGGCCTCTGGGGCCAACGTCCTGACTTTC.

The sample holds a few counts of this clonotype. This chain links TRBV11-2 with TRBJ2-1; D is unclear. The J call may be incorrect, as the DNA end agrees better with TRBJ2-7. The CDR3 totals 11 residues. Germline V gene data show CDR1 as SGHAT and CDR2 as FQNNGV. The CDR3 DNA sequence: TGTGCCAGCAGCTTAGGTCCGGTACAGTACTTC. It specifies CASSLGPVQYF.

The sample holds a few counts of this clonotype. The chain uses TRBV6-1 and TRBJ2-1, with no clear D. CDR3 length equals 15 residues. In germline, CDR1 is MNHNS, CDR2 SASEGT. V lost 1 base to trimming and J lost 4 bases, with 11 bases between them. CDR3 nucleotide sequence: TGTGCCAGCAGTGAAGGGGCAGCCCCGTACAATGAGCAGTTCTTC. Translating it yields CASSEGAAPYNEQFF.

The chain carries TRBV9 and TRBJ2-1; TRBD1 matches 7 bases. The CDR3 extends over 15 amino acids. The V gene end was trimmed by 3 bases and the J gene end by 2 bases; junction bases not matched to a gene: 5. Germline CDR1 SGDLS, CDR2 YYNGEE. This CDR3 reads CASSERGQTYNEQFF. The CDR3 DNA is TGTGCCAGCAGCGAAAGGGGACAGACCTACAATGAGCAGTTCTTC.

J is TRBJ2-5 and V is TRBV7-8, with D possibly TRBD2 on 6 matching bases. The CDR3 is made up of 14 amino acids. Trimming stripped 8 bases from V and 0 bases from J, with 13 bases between. CDR1 and CDR2 from the germline V gene are SGHVS and FQNEAQ. The CDR3 DNA sequence: TGTGCCAGCGGGAGGACCCTCGACCAAGAGACCCAGTACTTC. Translation gives CASGRTLDQETQYF. The variable domain in full, with the rest retrieved from reference TRBV7-8 and TRBJ2-5, is GAGVSQSPRYKVAKRGQDVALRCDPISGHVSLFWYQQALGQGPEFLTYFQNEAQLDKSGLPSDRFFAERPEGSVSTLKIQRTQQEDSAVYLCASGRTLDQETQYFGPGTRLLVL.

The rearrangement joins TRBV10-1 to TRBJ2-2; 14 bases match TRBD2. Germline CDR1 and CDR2: WNHNN and SYGVQD (reference sequence). V trimming: 3 bases; J trimming: 0 bases; junction bases outside the gene matches: 3. This CDR3 region has 18 residues. The CDR3 loop reads CASSDLGLAGANTGELFF. The CDR3, as DNA: TGCGCCAGCAGTGACCTGGGACTAGCGGGGGCGAACACCGGGGAGCTGTTTTTT.

The rearrangement links TRBV11-2 to TRBJ2-3; perhaps TRBD2 as D (5 bases). V lost 0 bases to trimming and J lost 2 bases, with 12 bases between them. Germline V CDR1 and CDR2: SGHAT, FQNNGV. CDR3 length: 16 residues. The CDR3 DNA reads TGTGCCAGCAGCTTAGAGTACACGGGAAACACAGATACGCAGTATTTT. Translated, it gives CASSLEYTGNTDTQYF.

This clonotype was recorded many times. The rearrangement joins TRBV25-1 to TRBJ2-3; the D gene could be TRBD1 or TRBD2 (6 bases each). This CDR3 has 19 residues. From germline, CDR1 is MGHDK and CDR2 SYGVNS. V lost 1 base and J lost 2, with 22 bases in between. CDR3 in amino acids: CASSESGARTLRDTDTQYF. The CDR3 nucleotides read TGTGCCAGCAGTGAATCGGGGGCCCGAACCTTACGAGACACAGATACGCAGTATTTT.

The table lists this clonotype with a few counts. This sequence joins TRBV5-5 and TRBJ1-1; the D is unclear. This CDR3 is 13 amino acids long. Between the trimmed V and J ends, which lost 0 bases and 3 bases, there was a span of 6 bases. Looked up from germline, CDR1 is SGHKS and CDR2 is YYEKEE (reference sequence). The CDR3 region is CASSLVSDTEAFF. DNA for the CDR3: TGTGCCAGCAGCTTGGTCTCAGACACTGAAGCTTTCTTT.

J is TRBJ1-2 and V is TRBV12-3 or TRBV12-4, with unresolved D. V was cut by 5 bases and J by 8 bases, with 12 bases left in between. This CDR3 has 12 amino acids. CDR3 nucleotide sequence: TGTGCCAGCAGTGTCAGGAGGCGGGGCTACACCTTC. Translating it yields CASSVRRRGYTF.

The rearrangement links TRBV6-1 to TRBJ1-5; TRBD1 matches 7 bases. After removal of 6 bases from V and 10 bases from J, the junction contained 12 bases not matched to a gene. The germline V gene has CDR1 MNHNS and CDR2 SASEGT. CDR3 size: 14 residues. The CDR3 DNA follows: TGTGCCAGCAGGTCCGGGACAGCCAAGGGACCCCAGCATTTT. Translation: CASRSGTAKGPQHF.

This chain uses TRBV6-1 with TRBJ2-7, with a weak D call TRBD2 (7 bases). Germline assignment: CDR1 MNHNS and CDR2 SASEGT. This CDR3 comprises 14 residues. V was shortened by 11 bases and J by 3 bases, with 20 bases between the two germline ends. This chain's CDR3 is CAVVQGTKLYEQYV. The CDR3 coding sequence is TGTGCCGTTGTCCAGGGGACTAAACTCTACGAGCAGTACGTC.

The chain couples TRBV21-1 to TRBJ1-1. TRBV21-1 is a pseudogene locus. The CDR3 loop spans 10 amino acids. CDR3: CASSNTEAFF. CDR3 DNA sequence: TGTGCCAGCAGCAACACTGAAGCTTTCTTT.